This T cell receptor beta chain was profiled in a study of OX40 agonist ivuxolimab in advanced cancers. Background on the whole study: The costimulatory receptor OX40 (CD134) was targeted by ivuxolimab, a fully human IgG2 agonistic monoclonal antibody. Intravenous ivuxolimab was administered to patients every 2 weeks at six dose levels: 0.01, 0.1, 0.3, 1.5, 3 and 10 mg/kg. Prior anti-PD-1, anti-PD-L1 or anti-CTLA-4 therapy was permitted, and 40% of dose-escalation patients had received checkpoint inhibitors. In the dose-escalation cohort, about four fifths of patients were male, and the mean age was approximately 60 years with a range of about 23 to 79. Partial responses occurred in three dose-escalation patients: two with cutaneous melanoma and one with hepatocellular carcinoma. The point of sequencing TCRbeta in the periphery was to test whether ivuxolimab changed TCR sequence diversity and drove clonal T-cell expansion. The monotherapy dose-escalation portion (N ≈ 52 patients) of the phase I ivuxolimab trial is reported in the paper. Among the roughly 50 dose-escalation patients, around 20 had hepatocellular carcinoma, roughly 15 melanoma, 9 renal cell carcinoma and 9 head and neck cancer. Overall study outcomes, separate from this receptor: Low levels of normalized T-cell clonal expansion were also shown by some nonresponding patients. The antigen specificity of the clonally expanded peripheral T cells was not determined. After ivuxolimab, expanded clones were on average more numerous among CD8+ T cells than among CD4+ T cells. At doses of 0.1 to 3.0 mg/kg, clonal expansion of both CD4+ and CD8+ blood T cells was observed from baseline to week 6. In partial responders in the 0.1-3.0 mg/kg groups, normalized peripheral clonal expansion was found to be among the lowest, especially among CD8+ T cells.

The trial excluded patients who had a history of autoimmune disease or who were on systemic immunosuppression. Peripheral blood for TCR sequencing was drawn from every dose cohort at baseline, at cycle 4 day 1 and at cycle 7 day 1. Samples came from an open-label, multicenter, first-in-human phase I dose-escalation trial of ivuxolimab. Adults with locally advanced or metastatic melanoma, renal cell carcinoma, hepatocellular carcinoma or head and neck squamous cell carcinoma were enrolled in the trial. Before TCR sequencing, CD4+ T cells and CD8+ T cells were sorted from peripheral blood as separate populations. The germline V gene encodes CDR1 MNHEY and CDR2 SMNVEV (reference sequence). The junction shows trimming of 8 bases on V and 0 bases on J, plus 11 bases between the germline ends. The CDR3 spans 13 residues, from the cysteine through the phenylalanine. The CDR3 DNA has 39 bases and is translated from base 1.

In the case of this clone: Its antigen remains undetermined. No base qualities exist here, and no much larger clone lies one base off it.

Genomic DNA was extracted from sorted cells for sequencing of the TCRbeta CDR3 region. TCRbeta CDR3 regions were sequenced using the immunoSEQ Assay. TCRdb retrieved this table from immuneACCESS and kept in-frame rearrangements only. Not all clones are present; in checked studies, unresolved V genes account for under half, and no reason is known for the remainder. This sample has approximately 15,000 clones in its table, and roughly three quarters of those were observed once. Clones ranked in the top ten supply over 30% of the sample. The rearrangement joined TRBV27 to TRBJ2-7, and the D gene may be TRBD2, 5 bases matching. The material was CD4+ or CD8+ T cells sorted from blood, obtained in a trial of the OX40 agonist ivuxolimab. The TCR comes from an adult with an advanced solid tumor such as melanoma, head and neck, liver or kidney cancer. The encoded CDR3 is CASGRRSSYEQYF. Read as DNA, the sequence is TGTGCCAGCGGGAGAAGGAGCTCCTACGAGCAGTACTTC.